Shown below are 15 T cell receptor beta chains from a single sample sequenced in a study of human T cells and chemical hapten exposure. Time point here: pre-sensitization, week 0. Stated treatment: therapeutic diphenylcyclopropenone sensitization with weekly scalp DPC. MiXCR was run by TCRdb on the RACE reads, yielding one entry per CDR3 protein. Here the sample spans about 110,000 distinct CDR3 sequences, roughly an eighth being singletons. This specimen consisted of whole blood, obtained in connection with sensitization to the hapten diphenylcyclopropenone (DPC). The receptors come from a woman aged 45 to 65 with alopecia areata. Some clones in this sample may be carry-over from other donors' samples.

This chain uses TRBV27 with TRBJ2-3; 7 bases align to TRBD1. Germline V lookup: CDR1 MNHEY, CDR2 SMNVEV (reference sequence). This CDR3 comprises 14 residues. V lost 5 bases to trimming and J lost 2 bases; unmatched junction nucleotides: 4. Here the CDR3 DNA reads TGTGCCAGCAGTCCGACAGGGAACACAGATACGCAGTATTTT. It is translated as CASSPTGNTDTQYF.

This clonotype has only a few counts. The rearrangement joins TRBV7-6 to TRBJ1-1; TRBD1 agrees at 10 bases. This CDR3 contains 15 residues. Trimming took 5 bases from V and 4 from J; bases not matched to a gene: 7. Germline CDR1 is SGHVS and CDR2 is FNYEAQ. In nucleotides, the CDR3 is TGTGCCAGCAGCCCAGACAGGGGGCGATTCACTGAAGCTTTCTTT. Translation: CASSPDRGRFTEAFF. The full variable domain, in which reference TRBV7-6 and TRBJ1-1 provide the parts outside the CDR3, is GAGVSQSPRYKVTKRGQDVALRCDPISGHVSLYWYRQALGQGPEFLTYFNYEAQQDKSGLPNDRFSAERPEGSISTLTIQRTEQRDSAMYRCASSPDRGRFTEAFFGQGTRLTVV.

As DNA, the CDR3 is TGTGCCAGCAGTTTCTACAGGGGGAACTATGGCTACACCTTC. Translation gives CASSFYRGNYGYTF. The chain couples TRBV28 to TRBJ1-2; 8 bases are a match to TRBD1. This CDR3 contains 14 residues. V gave up 3 bases and J gave up 2 bases; unmatched junction bases: 2. Germline V CDR1 and CDR2: MDHEN, SYDVKM.

The chain carries TRBV20-1 and TRBJ2-3; perhaps TRBD2 as D (6 bases). Looked up from germline, CDR1 is DFQATT and CDR2 is SNEGSKA (reference sequence). V shed 0 bases and J shed 3 bases, with 10 bases lying between them. The CDR3 covers 14 residues. Here the CDR3 DNA reads TGCAGTGCTAGAGATGTTCGGGGGACAGATACGCAGTATTTT. Amino acid sequence: CSARDVRGTDTQYF.

This sequence joins TRBV7-9 and TRBJ1-6; TRBD1 is a possible D gene (6 bases). V was shortened by 5 bases and J by 0 bases, with 11 bases between the two germline ends. The germline CDR1 and CDR2 sequences are SEHNR and FQNEAQ (reference sequence). The CDR3 has 16 residues. The CDR3, as DNA: TGTGCCAGCAGCGTTACAGGGAGCTCCTATAATTCACCCCTCCACTTT. Translated, it gives CASSVTGSSYNSPLHF.

In its sample, this clonotype was seen many times. The J gene is TRBJ1-4, the V gene TRBV4-2; TRBD1 matches at 9 bases. Germline assignment: CDR1 LGHNA and CDR2 YNFKEQ. There are 16 residues in the CDR3. The J segment lost 8 bases and the V segment lost 0 bases, leaving 7 bases of the junction unmatched. CDR3 loop: CASSQDSGQGREKLFF. CDR3 nucleotide sequence: TGTGCCAGCAGCCAAGACTCGGGACAGGGCCGGGAAAAACTGTTTTTT.

The rearrangement uses TRBV7-2 and TRBJ1-1; D is unresolved. CDR1 and CDR2 (germline): SGHTA, FQGNSA. V was shortened by 6 bases and J by 1 base, with 9 bases between the two germline ends. The CDR3 contains 13 residues. CDR3: CASRFGRNTEAFF. CDR3 sequence (DNA): TGTGCCAGCAGATTTGGGAGGAACACTGAAGCTTTCTTT.

The chain has TRBV7-2 and TRBJ2-1; D is unresolved. Germline-derived CDR1 and CDR2 are SGHTA and FQGNSA. The V end was cut by 2 bases, the J end by 3 bases, with 8 bases between. The CDR3 runs to 14 residues. In nucleotides, the CDR3 is TGTGCCAGCAGCTTATATACCATCTACAATGAGCAGTTCTTC. Its protein is CASSLYTIYNEQFF.

This clonotype was picked up a small number of times. The chain carries TRBV5-6 and TRBJ2-3, with D unclear. Looked up from germline, CDR1 is SGHDT and CDR2 is YYEEEE. The CDR3 loop spans 14 amino acids. V dropped 0 bases and J dropped 5 bases, with 10 bases sitting between them. The CDR3 DNA is TGTGCCAGCAGCTTGGAACACGGCGAAGATACGCAGTATTTT. This encodes CASSLEHGEDTQYF.

This clonotype came up a few times. The V call is TRBV5-5, the J call TRBJ2-3; the match to TRBD2 covers 14 bases. Germline V gene data show CDR1 as SGHKS and CDR2 as YYEKEE (reference sequence). The V gene end was trimmed by 7 bases and the J gene end by 2 bases; junction bases not matched to a gene: 6. The CDR3 totals 16 residues. The CDR3 region has the DNA TGTGCCAGCGGGACTAGCGGGAGCCTCCTCACAGATACGCAGTATTTT. It is translated as CASGTSGSLLTDTQYF.

Written as DNA, the CDR3 is TGTGCCAGCAGCCCTAGTGGGATAGAGAGTAATGAGCAGTTCTTC. It specifies CASSPSGIESNEQFF. The V call is TRBV7-9, the J call TRBJ2-1; D gene uncertain. Germline V CDR1 and CDR2: SEHNR, FQNEAQ (reference sequence). V was clipped by 5 bases and J by 7 bases, with 18 bases between them. This CDR3 contains 15 residues.

The rearrangement joins TRBV12-3 or TRBV12-4 to TRBJ1-2, with TRBD1 identical over 7 bases. The CDR3 extends over 14 amino acids. V lost 3 bases and J lost 7; bases outside the gene matches: 8. This chain's CDR3 is CASSFSDRAGGYTF. The CDR3 nucleotides are TGTGCCAGCAGTTTTAGCGACAGGGCGGGTGGCTACACCTTC.

This clonotype was found a few times. The rearrangement uses TRBV7-9 and TRBJ1-6, with D possibly TRBD1 on 6 matching bases. Germline V lookup: CDR1 SEHNR, CDR2 FQNEAQ (reference sequence). Trimming removed 8 bases from V and 7 bases from J, with 18 bases in between. The CDR3 is made up of 15 amino acids. CDR3 DNA: TGTGCCAGCGGCCAGGGGAGTTCGGGGAATTCACCCCTCCACTTT. It is translated as CASGQGSSGNSPLHF.

The rearrangement uses TRBV24-1 and TRBJ1-2; a weak D match, TRBD1 (5 bases). The germline gives CDR1 KGHDR, CDR2 SFDVKD. The CDR3 runs to 15 residues. Trimming stripped 4 bases from V and 3 bases from J, with 14 bases between. CDR3 coding DNA: TGTGCCACCAGTGAGTCCGGGGGACCGCACTATGGCTACACCTTC. It encodes CATSESGGPHYGYTF.

The chain has TRBV29-1 and TRBJ2-3; D not resolved. CDR1 is SQVTM, CDR2 ANQGSEA, per germline. The CDR3 totals 16 residues. V was trimmed by 1 base and J by 0 bases, leaving 14 bases between them. CDR3 in amino acids: CSVEVRGALSTDTQYF. The CDR3 region has the DNA TGCAGCGTTGAAGTCCGCGGCGCTCTTAGCACAGATACGCAGTATTTT.